This T cell receptor (beta chain) was profiled in a study of blood T cell repertoires in COVID-19. Study-wide context: Collection of acute and convalescent COVID-19 samples took place in the United States, Italy and Spain. Sources were T cells, B-cell-depleted T cells, or PBMCs; the material itself was cDNA or gDNA.

CDR1 and CDR2 (germline): LGHDT, YNNKEL (reference sequence). The CDR3 is made up of 15 amino acids. J gave up 3 bases and V 0 bases, and 5 bases lay outside the gene matches. As processed by the authors: How many nucleated cells were present was estimated from reference gene primer amplification. Profiled with immunoSEQ multiplex PCR; TCRdb holds only in-frame clones, not every one. V, J and clone size are those of that table, while D and trimming were read from the DNA. The sample holds 270,000 or so clones; just over 85% are singletons and the top ten take about 3%. The V gene is TRBV3-1 (or the pseudogene TRBV3-2), the J gene TRBJ2-7; 7 nucleotides match TRBD2. This clonotype was obtained from a woman in her 30s with active or convalescent COVID-19. Sequencing used peripheral blood. DNA of the CDR3: TGTGCCAGCAGCCAAGAATCCGGGACTAACTACGAGCAGTACTTC. This translates into CASSQESGTNYEQYF.